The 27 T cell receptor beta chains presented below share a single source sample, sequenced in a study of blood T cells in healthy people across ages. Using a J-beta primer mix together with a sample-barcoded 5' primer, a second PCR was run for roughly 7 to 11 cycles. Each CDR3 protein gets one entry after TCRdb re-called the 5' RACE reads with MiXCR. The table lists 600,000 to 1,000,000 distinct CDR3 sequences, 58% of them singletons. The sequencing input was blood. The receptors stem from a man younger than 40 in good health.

CDR3 DNA: TGCAGCGTCGCGGACGGCATGAACACTGAAGCTTTCTTT. It translates to CSVADGMNTEAFF. This chain links TRBV29-1 with TRBJ1-1; D is ambiguous. This CDR3 contains 13 residues. The germline V gene encodes CDR1 SQVTM and CDR2 ANQGSEA. The ends were cut back, 6 bases at V and 0 bases at J, with 11 bases in the middle.

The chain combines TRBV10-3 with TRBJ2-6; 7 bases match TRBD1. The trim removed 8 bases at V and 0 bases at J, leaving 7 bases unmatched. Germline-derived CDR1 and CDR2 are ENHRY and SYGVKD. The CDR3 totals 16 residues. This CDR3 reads CAILGQTYSGANVLTF. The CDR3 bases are TGTGCCATCTTGGGACAGACTTACTCTGGGGCCAACGTCCTGACTTTC.

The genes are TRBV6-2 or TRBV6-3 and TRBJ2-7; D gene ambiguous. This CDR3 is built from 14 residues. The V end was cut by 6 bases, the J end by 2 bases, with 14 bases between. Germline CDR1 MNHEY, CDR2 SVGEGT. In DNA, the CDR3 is TGTGCCAGCAGACAGTGGACGATCCCCTACGAGCAGTACTTC. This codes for CASRQWTIPYEQYF.

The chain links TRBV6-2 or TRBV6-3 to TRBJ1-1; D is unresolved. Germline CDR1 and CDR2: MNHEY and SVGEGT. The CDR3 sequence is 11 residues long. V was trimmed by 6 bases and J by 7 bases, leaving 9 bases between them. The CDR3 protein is CASRGIGEAFF. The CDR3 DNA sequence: TGTGCCAGCAGAGGAATCGGTGAAGCTTTCTTT.

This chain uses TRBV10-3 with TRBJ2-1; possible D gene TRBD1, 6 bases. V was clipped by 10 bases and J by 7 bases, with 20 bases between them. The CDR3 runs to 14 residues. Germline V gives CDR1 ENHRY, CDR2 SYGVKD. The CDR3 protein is CATNESGVLNEQFF. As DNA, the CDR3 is TGTGCCACGAATGAATCAGGGGTGTTGAATGAGCAGTTCTTC.

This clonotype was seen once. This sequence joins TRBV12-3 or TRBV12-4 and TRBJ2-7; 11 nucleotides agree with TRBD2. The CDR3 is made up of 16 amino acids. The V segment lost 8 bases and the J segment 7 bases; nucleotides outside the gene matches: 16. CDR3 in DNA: TGTGCCAGCGGAGCGAGACTAGCGGGGCCCTACAATGAGCAGTACTTC. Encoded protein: CASGARLAGPYNEQYF.

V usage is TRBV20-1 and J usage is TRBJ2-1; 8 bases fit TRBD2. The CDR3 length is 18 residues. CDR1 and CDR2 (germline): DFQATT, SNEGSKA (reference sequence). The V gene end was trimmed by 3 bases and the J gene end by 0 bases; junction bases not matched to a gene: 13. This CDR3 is CSASPASGRGTSYNEQFF. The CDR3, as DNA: TGCAGTGCTAGTCCGGCCAGCGGGAGAGGTACCTCCTACAATGAGCAGTTCTTC.

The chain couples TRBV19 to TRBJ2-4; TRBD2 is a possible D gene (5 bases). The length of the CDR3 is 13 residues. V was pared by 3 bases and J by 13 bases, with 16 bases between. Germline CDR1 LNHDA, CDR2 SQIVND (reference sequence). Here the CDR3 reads CASSIRVGGTQYF. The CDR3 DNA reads TGTGCCAGTAGTATTAGGGTCGGAGGTACCCAGTACTTC.

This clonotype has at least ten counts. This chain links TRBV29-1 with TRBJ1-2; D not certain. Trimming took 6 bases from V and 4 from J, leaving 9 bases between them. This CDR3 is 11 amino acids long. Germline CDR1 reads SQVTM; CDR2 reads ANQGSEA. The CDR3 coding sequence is TGCAGCGTCGAATTAATCTATGGCTACACCTTC. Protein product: CSVELIYGYTF.

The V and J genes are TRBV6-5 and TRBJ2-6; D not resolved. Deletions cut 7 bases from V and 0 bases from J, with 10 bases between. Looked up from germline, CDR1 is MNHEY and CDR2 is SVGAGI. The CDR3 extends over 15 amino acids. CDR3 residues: CASTADFSGANVLTF. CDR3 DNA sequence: TGTGCCAGCACGGCCGACTTCTCTGGGGCCAACGTCCTGACTTTC.

CDR3 loop: CASSKDPERGRDEQYF. The CDR3, as DNA: TGTGCCAGCAGCAAAGACCCGGAGCGGGGGAGAGACGAGCAGTACTTC. The V call is TRBV21-1, the J call TRBJ2-5; the table names TRBD2, a call not compared with the DNA. The J call may be in error: the DNA end matches TRBJ2-7 better. TRBV21-1 is a pseudogene segment. The CDR3 extends over 16 amino acids.

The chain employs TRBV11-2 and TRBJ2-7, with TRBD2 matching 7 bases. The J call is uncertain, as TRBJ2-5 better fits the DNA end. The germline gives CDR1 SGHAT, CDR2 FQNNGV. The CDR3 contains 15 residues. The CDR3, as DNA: TGTGCCAGCGGCTCCCACTCGACTAGCCGGGAGACCCAGTACTTC. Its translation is CASGSHSTSRETQYF.

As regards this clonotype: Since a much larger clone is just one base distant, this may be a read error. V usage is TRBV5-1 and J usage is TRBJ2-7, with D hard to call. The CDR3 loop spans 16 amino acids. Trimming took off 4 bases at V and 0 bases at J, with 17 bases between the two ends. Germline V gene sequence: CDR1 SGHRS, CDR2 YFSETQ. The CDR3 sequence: CASSPDSVPNSYEQYF. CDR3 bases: TGCGCCAGCAGCCCCGATAGTGTCCCCAACTCCTACGAGCAGTACTTC.

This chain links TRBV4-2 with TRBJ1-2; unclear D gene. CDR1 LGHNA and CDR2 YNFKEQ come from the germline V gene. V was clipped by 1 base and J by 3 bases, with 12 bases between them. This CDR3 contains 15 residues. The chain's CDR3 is CASSQAQLGHYGYTF. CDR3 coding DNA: TGTGCCAGCAGCCAAGCCCAATTGGGTCACTATGGCTACACCTTC.

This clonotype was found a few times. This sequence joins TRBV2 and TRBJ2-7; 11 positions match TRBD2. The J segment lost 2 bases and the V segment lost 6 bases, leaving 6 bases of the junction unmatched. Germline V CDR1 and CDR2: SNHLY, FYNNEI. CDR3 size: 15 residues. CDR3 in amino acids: CASSLAGGSPYEQYF. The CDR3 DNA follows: TGTGCCAGCAGCCTAGCGGGGGGCTCCCCCTACGAGCAGTACTTC.

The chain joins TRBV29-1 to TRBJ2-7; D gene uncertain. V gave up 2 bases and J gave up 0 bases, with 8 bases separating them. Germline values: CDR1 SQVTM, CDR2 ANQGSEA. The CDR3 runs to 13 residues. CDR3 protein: CSVEWGSSYEQYF. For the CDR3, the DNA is TGCAGCGTTGAATGGGGATCCTCCTACGAGCAGTACTTC.

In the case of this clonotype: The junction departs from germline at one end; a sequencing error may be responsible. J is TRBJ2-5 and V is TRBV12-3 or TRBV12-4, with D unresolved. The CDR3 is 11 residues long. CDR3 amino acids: CVSLRQETQYF. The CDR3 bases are TGTGTCAGCCTCAGGCAAGAGACCCAGTACTTC.

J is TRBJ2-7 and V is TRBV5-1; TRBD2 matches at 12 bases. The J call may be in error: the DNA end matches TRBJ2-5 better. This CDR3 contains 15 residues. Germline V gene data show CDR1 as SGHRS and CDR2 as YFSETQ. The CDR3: CASSRTSGEGETQYF. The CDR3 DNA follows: TGCGCCAGCAGCAGGACTAGCGGGGAGGGAGAGACCCAGTACTTC.

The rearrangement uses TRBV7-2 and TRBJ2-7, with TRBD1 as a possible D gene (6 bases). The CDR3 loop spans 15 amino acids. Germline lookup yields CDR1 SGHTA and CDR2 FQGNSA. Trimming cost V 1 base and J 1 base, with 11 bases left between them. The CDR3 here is CASSLVSQGSYEQYF. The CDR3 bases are TGTGCCAGCAGCTTAGTTTCACAGGGTTCCTACGAGCAGTACTTC.

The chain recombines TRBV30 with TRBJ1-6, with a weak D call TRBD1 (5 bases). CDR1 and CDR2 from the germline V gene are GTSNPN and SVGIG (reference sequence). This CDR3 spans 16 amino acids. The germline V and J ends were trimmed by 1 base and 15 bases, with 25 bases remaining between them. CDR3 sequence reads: CAWSASRTSGGGSLHF. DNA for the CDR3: TGTGCCTGGAGTGCGAGCAGGACGTCGGGGGGAGGTAGCCTCCACTTT.

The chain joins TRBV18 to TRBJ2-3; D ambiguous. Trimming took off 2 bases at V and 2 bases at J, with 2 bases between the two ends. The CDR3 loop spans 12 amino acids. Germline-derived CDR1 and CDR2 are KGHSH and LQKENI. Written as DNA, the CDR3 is TGTGCCAGCTCACCAATCACAGATACGCAGTATTTT. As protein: CASSPITDTQYF.

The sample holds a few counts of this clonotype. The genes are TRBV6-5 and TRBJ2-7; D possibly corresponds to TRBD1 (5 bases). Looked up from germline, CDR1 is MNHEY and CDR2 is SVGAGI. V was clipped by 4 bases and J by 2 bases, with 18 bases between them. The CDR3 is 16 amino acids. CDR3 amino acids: CASSWSKQTATYEQYF. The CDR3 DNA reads TGTGCCAGCAGTTGGTCCAAACAGACAGCCACCTACGAGCAGTACTTC.

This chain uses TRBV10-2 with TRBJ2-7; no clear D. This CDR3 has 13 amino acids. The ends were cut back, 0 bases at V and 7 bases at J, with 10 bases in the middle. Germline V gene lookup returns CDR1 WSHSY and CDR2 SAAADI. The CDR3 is CASSESDRSEQYF. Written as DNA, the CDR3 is TGCGCCAGCAGTGAGTCGGATAGAAGTGAGCAGTACTTC.

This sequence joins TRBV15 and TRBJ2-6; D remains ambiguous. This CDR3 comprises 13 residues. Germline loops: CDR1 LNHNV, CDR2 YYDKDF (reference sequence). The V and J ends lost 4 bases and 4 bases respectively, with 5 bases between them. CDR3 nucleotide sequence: TGTGCCACCAGCAACCTAGGGGCCAACGTCCTGACTTTC. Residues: CATSNLGANVLTF. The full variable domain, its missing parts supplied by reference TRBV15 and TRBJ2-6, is DAMVIQNPRYQVTQFGKPVTLSCSQTLNHNVMYWYQQKSSQAPKLLFHYYDKDFNNEADTPDNFQSRRPNTSFCFLDIRSPGLGDTAMYLCATSNLGANVLTFGAGSRLTVL.

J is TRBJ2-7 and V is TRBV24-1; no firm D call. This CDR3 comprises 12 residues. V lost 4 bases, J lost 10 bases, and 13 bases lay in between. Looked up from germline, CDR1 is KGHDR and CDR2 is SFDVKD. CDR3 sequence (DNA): TGTGCCACCAGTGACCGACCTTTTAAACAGTACTTC. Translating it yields CATSDRPFKQYF.

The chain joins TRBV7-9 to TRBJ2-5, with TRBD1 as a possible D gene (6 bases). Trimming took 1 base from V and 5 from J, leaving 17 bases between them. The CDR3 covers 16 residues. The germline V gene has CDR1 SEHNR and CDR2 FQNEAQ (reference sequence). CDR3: CASSLGAGAESETQYF. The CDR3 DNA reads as TGTGCCAGCAGCTTAGGCGCAGGGGCCGAAAGCGAGACCCAGTACTTC.

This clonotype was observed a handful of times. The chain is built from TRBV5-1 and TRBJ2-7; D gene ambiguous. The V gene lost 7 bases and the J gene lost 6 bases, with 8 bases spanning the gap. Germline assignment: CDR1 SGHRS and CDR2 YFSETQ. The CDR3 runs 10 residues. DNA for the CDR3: TGCGCCAGCGAAGGTGTCGAGCAGTACTTC. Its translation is CASEGVEQYF.